The 32 T cell receptor beta chains in this list originate from one sample, sequenced in a study of blood T cell repertoires in COVID-19 (dated by TCRdb to between 2020 and 2021). Libraries came from the immunoSEQ multiplex PCR assay. This immuneACCESS table, as held by TCRdb, lists in-frame sequences with V and J called but not all clones. Of the missing ones, under half trace to an unresolved V gene in checked studies; the others have no known cause. Recorded for this sample are fewer than 400,000 clones; 80% to 90% of them occurred a single time. Over 2% of the sample belongs to the ten largest clones. What was sequenced was PBMCs or T cells enriched from blood (not recorded which). Source of these receptors: a young man who had recovered from COVID-19.

This clone was picked up one time. The chain is built from TRBV7-9 and TRBJ2-1, with 9 nucleotides matching TRBD1. In germline, CDR1 is SEHNR, CDR2 FQNEAQ (reference sequence). CDR3 length equals 17 residues. V shed 3 bases and J 1 base; nucleotides not matched to a gene: 7. CDR3 amino acids: CASSFFGTGSSYNEQFF. The CDR3 coding sequence is TGTGCCAGCAGCTTCTTCGGGACAGGGAGTTCCTACAATGAGCAGTTCTTC. The full variable domain, its missing parts supplied by reference TRBV7-9 and TRBJ2-1, is DTGVSQNPRHKITKRGQNVTFRCDPISEHNRLYWYRQTLGQGPEFLTYFQNEAQLEKSRLLSDRFSAERPKGSFSTLEIQRTEQGDSAMYLCASSFFGTGSSYNEQFFGPGTRLTVL.

The J gene is TRBJ1-2, the V gene TRBV2; a possible D gene is TRBD1 (5 bases). The germline V gene encodes CDR1 SNHLY and CDR2 FYNNEI. This CDR3 comprises 14 residues. Between the trimmed V and J ends, which lost 7 bases and 4 bases, there was a span of 16 bases. The CDR3 here is CASMLSLGGYGYTF. The CDR3 DNA reads as TGTGCCAGCATGTTAAGTCTCGGGGGCTATGGCTACACCTTC.

V usage is TRBV30 and J usage is TRBJ2-1, with TRBD2 matching 13 bases. Germline CDR1 GTSNPN, CDR2 SVGIG (reference sequence). The junction had 9 bases not matched to a gene; V was cut back by 2 bases and J by 5 bases. The CDR3 is 17 residues long. In DNA, the CDR3 is TGTGCCTGGAGTTATCCCCGGACTAGCGGGGGAGACAATGAGCAGTTCTTC. Protein product: CAWSYPRTSGGDNEQFF.

The chain uses TRBV3-1 (or the pseudogene TRBV3-2) and TRBJ1-3; 8 bases are shared with TRBD1. Trimming removed 9 bases from V and 0 bases from J; junction bases left unmatched: 16. Germline V gene data show CDR1 as LGHDT and CDR2 as YNNKEL (reference sequence). This CDR3 spans 18 amino acids. In DNA, the CDR3 is TGTGCCAGAATCGAGCCGGGACAGGACCCTTCCTCTGGAAACACCATATATTTT. This translates into CARIEPGQDPSSGNTIYF.

The sample holds one count of this clone. The chain is built from TRBV7-2 and TRBJ1-5; 9 nucleotides match TRBD1. The CDR3 consists of 16 residues. Trimming at V came to 5 bases and at J to 7 bases, leaving 12 bases not matched to a gene. Germline V CDR1 and CDR2: SGHTA, FQGNSA. The CDR3 here is CASSLDRGAIWQPQHF. For the CDR3, the DNA is TGTGCCAGCAGCCTTGACAGGGGGGCGATATGGCAGCCCCAGCATTTT.

CDR3 in DNA: TGTGCCAGCAGCCAAGGGGCCTCCCCCTCCTCCTGGTATTTT. Translation: CASSQGASPSSWYF. V is TRBV3-1 (or the pseudogene TRBV3-2) and J is TRBJ2-3; D gene unclear. Germline CDR1 is LGHDT and CDR2 is YNNKEL (reference sequence). The CDR3 has 14 amino acids. V was cut by 1 base and J by 14 bases, with 19 bases left in between.

The chain recombines TRBV13 with TRBJ1-6, with a possible D match to TRBD1 (6 bases). This CDR3 has 15 residues. Trimming cost V 3 bases and J 4 bases, with 10 bases left between them. From germline, CDR1 is PRHDT and CDR2 FYEKMQ (reference sequence). CDR3 coding DNA: TGTGCCAGCAGCTTCCGACAGGAGTATAATTCACCCCTCCACTTT. Translation: CASSFRQEYNSPLHF.

This clone was counted once. J is TRBJ2-5 and V is TRBV11-2; D is unresolved. This CDR3 is 13 amino acids long. With 5 bases removed from V and 2 bases from J, the gap between germline ends came to 9 bases. From germline, CDR1 is SGHAT and CDR2 FQNNGV. CDR3 DNA: TGTGCCAGCAGCGCCGGGTGGCAAGAGACCCAGTACTTC. Translation: CASSAGWQETQYF.

This rearrangement joins TRBV18 to TRBJ1-2; 8 positions agree with TRBD1. Trimming removed 6 bases from V and 4 bases from J; junction bases left unmatched: 13. Germline V gene data show CDR1 as KGHSH and CDR2 as LQKENI. The CDR3 runs to 16 residues. CDR3 bases: TGTGCCAGCTCGATCGCGGACAGGGACATTCGCTATGGCTACACCTTC. This encodes CASSIADRDIRYGYTF.

V usage is TRBV9 and J usage is TRBJ2-1; 8 nucleotides match TRBD2. Germline CDR1 SGDLS, CDR2 YYNGEE. This CDR3 has 15 amino acids. After removal of 3 bases from V and 8 bases from J, the junction contained 10 bases not matched to a gene. DNA of the CDR3: TGTGCCAGCAGCGCCGGGGGGGCGTTACTCCATGAGCAGTTCTTC. Its translation: CASSAGGALLHEQFF.

The V gene is TRBV6-5, the J gene TRBJ2-7; D perhaps matches TRBD1 (5 bases). The CDR3 runs to 14 residues. V lost 9 bases and J lost 0, with 15 bases in between. CDR1 is MNHEY and CDR2 is SVGAGI in the germline V gene. The CDR3 DNA follows: TGTGCCAGTCCAACAGGACCGAGCTCCTACGAGCAGTACTTC. Amino acids: CASPTGPSSYEQYF.

V is TRBV5-1 and J is TRBJ2-5; a possible D gene is TRBD1 (5 bases). Trimming removed 0 bases at V and 3 bases at J, with 15 bases between. The CDR3 runs 16 residues. The V gene's germline CDR1 is SGHRS and CDR2 YFSETQ. The CDR3 sequence: CASSLALTAWEETQYF. The CDR3 region has the DNA TGCGCCAGCAGCTTGGCGCTGACAGCTTGGGAAGAGACCCAGTACTTC. Variable domain in full (rest from reference TRBV5-1 and TRBJ2-5): KAGVTQTPRYLIKTRGQQVTLSCSPISGHRSVSWYQQTPGQGLQFLFEYFSETQRNKGNFPGRFSGRQFSNSRSEMNVSTLELGDSALYLCASSLALTAWEETQYFGPGTRLLVL.

The chain combines TRBV4-3 with TRBJ2-3; possibly TRBD2 for D (5 bases). V was shortened by 0 bases and J by 3 bases, with 19 bases between the two germline ends. The CDR3 contains 18 residues. Germline CDR1 is LGHNA and CDR2 is YSLEER. The CDR3 DNA reads TGCGCCAGCAGCCAAGATAGGCCCCGGGGTTCTAGAACAGATACGCAGTATTTT. This codes for CASSQDRPRGSRTDTQYF.

The V gene is TRBV7-3, the J gene TRBJ1-2, with a weak D call TRBD1 (6 bases). The CDR3 runs 14 residues. CDR1 is SGHTA, CDR2 FQGTGA, per germline. V dropped 5 bases and J dropped 7 bases, with 17 bases sitting between them. CDR3 DNA: TGTGCCAGCAGCCCCAGTACAGGGATGGGTGGCTACACCTTC. Residues: CASSPSTGMGGYTF. Together with reference TRBV7-3 and TRBJ1-2, the CDR3 gives the full variable domain: GAGVSQTPSNKVTEKGKYVELRCDPISGHTALYWYRQSLGQGPEFLIYFQGTGAADDSGLPNDRFFAVRPEGSVSTLKIQRTERGDSAVYLCASSPSTGMGGYTFGSGTRLTVV.

The rearrangement links TRBV6-5 to TRBJ1-2; the match to TRBD1 covers 8 bases. Unmatched junction bases numbered 11, after V lost 7 bases and J lost 13 bases. The CDR3 has 12 amino acids. Germline V gene data show CDR1 as MNHEY and CDR2 as SVGAGI. The DNA of the CDR3 is TGTGCCAGCACCCACGGGCAGGGGGCATTCACCTTC. It yields the protein CASTHGQGAFTF.

The chain couples TRBV20-1 to TRBJ2-5, with 11 bases aligning to TRBD2. Germline trimming cut 3 bases from V and 3 bases from J; bases unmatched to any gene: 9. The CDR3 has 16 amino acids. The germline CDR1 and CDR2 sequences are DFQATT and SNEGSKA (reference sequence). The CDR3 is CSASWGTSGPEETQYF. Here the CDR3 DNA reads TGCAGTGCTAGTTGGGGGACTAGCGGACCCGAAGAGACCCAGTACTTC.

There are a few counts of this clone. The chain carries TRBV11-2 and TRBJ2-2, with a tentative D call TRBD2 (7 bases). CDR3 length: 19 residues. The V gene's germline CDR1 is SGHAT and CDR2 FQNNGV. V shed 5 bases and J shed 1 base, with 23 bases lying between them. This chain's CDR3 is CASSPRTAGGGLNTGELFF. The CDR3 nucleotides are TGTGCCAGCAGCCCGCGGACGGCAGGCGGGGGCCTGAACACCGGGGAGCTGTTTTTT.

The chain is built from TRBV11-2 and TRBJ1-6, with unresolved D. Trimming left V 7 bases short and J 0 bases short, with 7 bases between. The length of the CDR3 is 14 residues. The germline V gene has CDR1 SGHAT and CDR2 FQNNGV. The CDR3 protein is CASTYSSYNSPLHF. The CDR3 bases are TGTGCCAGCACCTACAGCTCCTATAATTCACCCCTCCACTTT.

The chain recombines TRBV5-8 with TRBJ1-3, with 11 bases fitting TRBD1. Germline V gene data show CDR1 as SGHTS and CDR2 as YDEGEE. V was clipped by 2 bases and J by 8 bases; unmatched bases: 12. The CDR3 is 17 amino acids. The CDR3 bases are TGTGCCAGCAGCTTCGGGACAGGGGGTGCAATGGGGGACACCATATATTTT. The encoded protein is CASSFGTGGAMGDTIYF.

The chain couples TRBV23-1 to TRBJ2-1, with D possibly TRBD2 on 7 matching bases. TRBV23-1 is identified as an open reading frame with a role that is uncertain. V lost 0 bases, J lost 0 bases, and 9 bases lay in between. There are 16 residues in the CDR3. CDR3 in amino acids: CASSQSGGPSYNEQFF. As DNA, the CDR3 is TGCGCCAGCAGTCAATCGGGGGGGCCCTCCTACAATGAGCAGTTCTTC.

The J gene is TRBJ2-7, the V gene TRBV30, with 7 bases matching TRBD2. CDR3 length: 15 amino acids. Germline CDR1 GTSNPN, CDR2 SVGIG (reference sequence). With V trimmed by 4 bases and J by 6 bases, 15 bases remained unmatched. The CDR3 reads CAWISPGGRRGEQYF. In DNA, the CDR3 is TGTGCCTGGATCAGTCCGGGGGGACGGCGGGGCGAGCAGTACTTC.

The chain carries TRBV11-2 and TRBJ2-2; TRBD1 might be the D (6 bases). The length of the CDR3 is 16 residues. Germline CDR1 is SGHAT and CDR2 is FQNNGV. The V end was cut by 4 bases, the J end by 0 bases, with 12 bases between. The CDR3 here is CASSSQGLSNTGELFF. The DNA for the CDR3 is TGTGCCAGCAGCTCTCAGGGGCTTTCGAACACCGGGGAGCTGTTTTTT.

This chain joins TRBV7-2 and TRBJ2-1; 7 positions agree with TRBD1. Germline lookup yields CDR1 SGHTA and CDR2 FQGNSA. The junction had 6 bases not matched to a gene; V was cut back by 3 bases and J by 1 base. CDR3 length equals 16 residues. CDR3 sequence: CASSFTGQFSYNEQFF. CDR3 DNA: TGTGCCAGCAGCTTTACGGGACAGTTTTCCTACAATGAGCAGTTCTTC.

The chain joins TRBV2 to TRBJ2-1; the D gene is possibly TRBD2 (5 bases). Looked up from germline, CDR1 is SNHLY and CDR2 is FYNNEI. The CDR3 consists of 13 residues. With 6 bases removed from V and 5 bases from J, the gap between germline ends came to 11 bases. CDR3 coding DNA: TGTGCCAGCAGAAAGGACTGGAACAATGAGCAGTTCTTC. This translates into CASRKDWNNEQFF.

The chain carries TRBV7-9 and TRBJ2-5; tentatively, D is TRBD1 (6 bases). V was shortened by 4 bases and J by 5 bases, with 14 bases between the two germline ends. The germline CDR1 and CDR2 sequences are SEHNR and FQNEAQ (reference sequence). The CDR3 runs 14 residues. DNA for the CDR3: TGTGCCAGCAGCTGGGACATCGCTACCGAGACCCAGTACTTC. Its translation: CASSWDIATETQYF.

CDR3 sequence: CASSVRHLAYNSPLHF. The DNA for the CDR3 is TGTGCCAGCAGTGTTAGACATCTTGCCTATAATTCACCCCTCCACTTT. The rearrangement links TRBV6-1 to TRBJ1-6; D uncertain. Trimming removed 4 bases from V and 2 bases from J, with 12 bases in between. The CDR3 spans 16 residues. CDR1 is MNHNS and CDR2 is SASEGT in the germline V gene.

CDR3 in amino acids: CASSSKGRGNEQYF. The CDR3 DNA follows: TGTGCCAGCAGCTCCAAGGGCAGGGGCAACGAGCAGTACTTC. The rearrangement uses TRBV9 and TRBJ2-7; D is perhaps TRBD1 (6 bases). Germline V gives CDR1 SGDLS, CDR2 YYNGEE. V was shortened by 4 bases and J by 5 bases, with 16 bases between the two germline ends. The CDR3 has 14 residues.

The rearrangement links TRBV5-1 to TRBJ1-4; D possibly corresponds to TRBD1 (5 bases). This CDR3 region has 17 residues. CDR1 is SGHRS and CDR2 is YFSETQ in the germline V gene. V lost 2 bases and J 0 bases, leaving 14 bases between the germline ends. CDR3 nucleotide sequence: TGCGCCAGCAGCTTTACGCAGGGAGGTACAACTAATGAAAAACTGTTTTTT. Translating it yields CASSFTQGGTTNEKLFF. Filled out from reference TRBV5-1 and TRBJ1-4, the complete variable domain reads KAGVTQTPRYLIKTRGQQVTLSCSPISGHRSVSWYQQTPGQGLQFLFEYFSETQRNKGNFPGRFSGRQFSNSRSEMNVSTLELGDSALYLCASSFTQGGTTNEKLFFGSGTQLSVL.

This clone showed up just once. V gene TRBV19 combines with J gene TRBJ1-2, with D tentatively TRBD1 (6 bases). The CDR3 contains 16 residues. Trimming pared 3 bases from V and 4 bases from J, leaving 18 bases between. Germline assignment: CDR1 LNHDA and CDR2 SQIVND (reference sequence). CDR3 region: CASSIIPLQGTYGYTF. CDR3 DNA: TGTGCCAGTAGTATCATCCCCCTCCAGGGGACCTATGGCTACACCTTC. Based on the CDR3 plus reference TRBV19 and TRBJ1-2, the full variable domain is DGGITQSPKYLFRKEGQNVTLSCEQNLNHDAMYWYRQDPGQGLRLIYYSQIVNDFQKGDIAEGYSVSREKKESFPLTVTSAQKNPTAFYLCASSIIPLQGTYGYTFGSGTRLTVV.

The chain is built from TRBV15 and TRBJ1-2, with 7 bases aligning to TRBD1. Per the germline V gene, CDR1 is LNHNV and CDR2 is YYDKDF (reference sequence). J gave up 2 bases and V 0 bases, and 15 bases lay outside the gene matches. This CDR3 is 19 amino acids long. Here the CDR3 DNA reads TGTGCCACCAGCAGAGATCTTGAAAGGGGGCACCGAGGCAACTATGGCTACACCTTC. Amino acids: CATSRDLERGHRGNYGYTF.

The J gene is TRBJ2-5, the V gene TRBV2; TRBD2 is a possible D gene (7 bases). The CDR3 sequence is 13 residues long. V was clipped by 3 bases and J by 4 bases, with 9 bases between them. Per the germline V gene, CDR1 is SNHLY and CDR2 is FYNNEI. The CDR3 region is CASSDGGRETQYF. The CDR3 nucleotides read TGTGCCAGCAGTGACGGGGGGCGAGAGACCCAGTACTTC.

The V call is TRBV5-4, the J call TRBJ1-2; no reliable D call. V dropped 0 bases and J dropped 1 base, with 7 bases sitting between them. From germline, CDR1 is SGHNT and CDR2 YYREEE (reference sequence). The CDR3 is 14 amino acids. CDR3 sequence reads: CASSLGADNYGYTF. The CDR3 DNA reads as TGTGCCAGCAGCTTGGGCGCGGATAACTATGGCTACACCTTC.